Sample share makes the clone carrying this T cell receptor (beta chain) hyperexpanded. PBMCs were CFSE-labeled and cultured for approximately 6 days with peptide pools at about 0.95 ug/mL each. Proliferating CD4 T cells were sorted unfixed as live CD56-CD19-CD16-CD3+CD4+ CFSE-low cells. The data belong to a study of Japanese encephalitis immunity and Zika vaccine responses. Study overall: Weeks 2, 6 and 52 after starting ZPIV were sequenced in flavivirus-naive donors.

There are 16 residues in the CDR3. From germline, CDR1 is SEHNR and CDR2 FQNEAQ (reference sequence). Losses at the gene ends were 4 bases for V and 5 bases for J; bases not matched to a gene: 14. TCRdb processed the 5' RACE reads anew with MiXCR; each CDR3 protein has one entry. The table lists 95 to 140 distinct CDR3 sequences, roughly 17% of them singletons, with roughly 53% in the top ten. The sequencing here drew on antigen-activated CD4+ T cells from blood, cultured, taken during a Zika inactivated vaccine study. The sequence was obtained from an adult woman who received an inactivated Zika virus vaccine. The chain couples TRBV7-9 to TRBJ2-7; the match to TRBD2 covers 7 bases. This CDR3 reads CASSSTMGRGRNEQYF. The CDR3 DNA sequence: TGTGCCAGCAGCTCGACCATGGGGAGGGGACGAAACGAGCAGTACTTC.